This T cell receptor beta chain stems from a study of blood T cells in healthy people across ages. For this clonotype: Its antigen is not known.

The study recruited healthy Caucasian donors from Russia who were aged about 6 to 90. Then a second PCR, running roughly 6 to 11 cycles, was carried out with a sample-barcoded 5' primer and a J-beta primer mix. Via MiXCR, TCRdb re-called the 5' RACE reads, giving one row per CDR3 protein. Among approximately 1,700,000 distinct CDR3 sequences, about two fifths were seen once, and the ten largest hold roughly 23%. General study findings and limits: Strong correlation linked observed beta diversity and percent naive T cells. TCR beta diversity, measured per million T cells, fell in a roughly linear way with age. Using unsorted PBMCs precluded a conclusive naive versus antigen-experienced comparison.

V trimming: 6 bases; J trimming: 2 bases; junction bases outside the gene matches: 6. Per germline, CDR1 MNHEY and CDR2 SVGEGT. The CDR3 extends over 16 amino acids. Material: blood. The J gene is TRBJ2-5, the V gene TRBV6-2 or TRBV6-3; 13 bases are a match to TRBD2. The source of this sequence is a human donor in good health. The CDR3 sequence is CASRWTSGGEQETQYF. The DNA of the CDR3 is TGTGCCAGCAGATGGACTAGCGGGGGTGAGCAAGAGACCCAGTACTTC.